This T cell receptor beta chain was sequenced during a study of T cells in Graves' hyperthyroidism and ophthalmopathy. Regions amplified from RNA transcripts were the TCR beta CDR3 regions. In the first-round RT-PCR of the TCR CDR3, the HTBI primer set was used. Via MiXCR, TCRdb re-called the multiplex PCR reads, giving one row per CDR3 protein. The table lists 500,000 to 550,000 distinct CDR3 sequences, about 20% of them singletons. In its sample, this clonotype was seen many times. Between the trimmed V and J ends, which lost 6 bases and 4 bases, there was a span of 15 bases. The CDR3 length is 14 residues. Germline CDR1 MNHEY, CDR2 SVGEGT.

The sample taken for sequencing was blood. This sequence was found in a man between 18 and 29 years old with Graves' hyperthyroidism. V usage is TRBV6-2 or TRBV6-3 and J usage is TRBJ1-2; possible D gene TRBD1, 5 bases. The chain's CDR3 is CASSPDLGPYGYTF. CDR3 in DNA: TGTGCCAGCAGCCCGGACTTGGGGCCCTATGGCTACACCTTC.